This record covers a single T cell receptor (beta chain). As yet, its antigen is unknown. A universal primer site came from template switching; cDNA carried unique molecular identifiers. Each CDR3 protein is one row after TCRdb ran MiXCR on the 5' RACE reads. The sample gives about 520,000 distinct CDR3 sequences, approximately 22% of which show up once; around 0.9% is in the top ten. This entry comes from a study of identical twins. V was shortened by 6 bases and J by 0 bases, with 10 bases between the two germline ends. The CDR3 runs 14 residues. Germline values: CDR1 ENHRY, CDR2 SYGVKD. Whole-study results and caveats: Cross-sectional statistical analysis, not tracking of the same donors, underpinned the conclusions. Compared with unrelated sharing, twin-shared out-of-frame alpha sequences had more low-probability sequences.

Separately, the same data were catalogued under a study of T cells expressing NK-cell markers. From that study: Clones of NKG2C+ T cells that had expanded were of unclear HCMV specificity.

The clonotype was recovered from a woman aged 18-35 years in good health. Specimen: CD4+ T cells sorted from blood. The chain recombines TRBV10-3 with TRBJ2-3; perhaps D is TRBD1 or TRBD2 (5 bases each). DNA for the CDR3: TGTGCCATCAGCGCACGGGACAGCACAGATACGCAGTATTTT. Translation: CAISARDSTDTQYF.